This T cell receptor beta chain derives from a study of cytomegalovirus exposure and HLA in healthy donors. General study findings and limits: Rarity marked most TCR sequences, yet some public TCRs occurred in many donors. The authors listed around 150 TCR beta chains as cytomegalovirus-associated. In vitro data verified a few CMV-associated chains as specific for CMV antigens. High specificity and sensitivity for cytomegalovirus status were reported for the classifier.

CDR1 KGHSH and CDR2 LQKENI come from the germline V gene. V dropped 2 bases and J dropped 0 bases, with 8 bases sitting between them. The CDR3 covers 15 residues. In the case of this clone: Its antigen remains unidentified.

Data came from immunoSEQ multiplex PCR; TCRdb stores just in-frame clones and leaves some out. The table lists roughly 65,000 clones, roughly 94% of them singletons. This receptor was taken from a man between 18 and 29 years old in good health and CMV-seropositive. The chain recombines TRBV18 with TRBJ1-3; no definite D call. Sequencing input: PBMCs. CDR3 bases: TGTGCCAGCTCACCAATGGACTCCTCTGGAAACACCATATATTTT. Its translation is CASSPMDSSGNTIYF. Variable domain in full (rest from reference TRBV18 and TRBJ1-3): NAGVMQNPRHLVRRRGQEARLRCSPMKGHSHVYWYRQLPEEGLKFMVYLQKENIIDESGMPKERFSAEFPKEGPSILRIQQVVRGDSAAYFCASSPMDSSGNTIYFGEGSWLTVV.